Following are 22 T cell receptor beta chains from one sample sequenced in a study of T cell responses to AZD1222 COVID-19 vaccine. Libraries were prepared by immunoSEQ multiplex PCR; TCRdb keeps only in-frame clonotypes and omits some of them. The sample has around 180,000 clones; around 89% are singletons. The sample in question was peripheral blood, obtained on day 0 of AZD1222 vaccination. The receptors originated from an adult in good health.

As DNA, the CDR3 is TGTGCCAGCAGTACATCCGGGACACCCTCCTACGAGCAGTACTTC. It is translated as CASSTSGTPSYEQYF. This sequence joins TRBV28 and TRBJ2-7; the D gene is possibly TRBD1 (6 bases). The CDR3 spans 15 residues. Trimming removed 5 bases from V and 0 bases from J, with 14 bases in between. The germline gives CDR1 MDHEN, CDR2 SYDVKM.

This clone was counted a single time. This chain uses TRBV7-2 with TRBJ2-2, with D perhaps matching TRBD2 (5 bases). The CDR3 is 12 residues long. V was shortened by 7 bases and J by 7 bases, with 10 bases between the two germline ends. Germline assignment: CDR1 SGHTA and CDR2 FQGNSA. DNA of the CDR3: TGTGCCAGCACTCCTGGAGGCGGGGAGCTGTTTTTT. Its protein is CASTPGGGELFF.

The J gene is TRBJ2-3, the V gene TRBV3-1 (or the pseudogene TRBV3-2); D is uncertain. The germline V gene encodes CDR1 LGHDT and CDR2 YNNKEL (reference sequence). The CDR3 totals 14 residues. The V and J ends lost 3 bases and 1 base respectively, with 8 bases between them. CDR3 loop: CASSHGGGTDTQYF. In nucleotides, the CDR3 is TGTGCCAGCAGCCACGGTGGGGGCACAGATACGCAGTATTTT.

V and J are TRBV11-2 and TRBJ1-2; possibly TRBD1 for D (5 bases). CDR1 and CDR2 (germline): SGHAT, FQNNGV. This CDR3 is 12 amino acids long. V was shortened by 8 bases and J by 8 bases, with 15 bases between the two germline ends. The CDR3 loop is CASGAHWGGYTF. DNA of the CDR3: TGTGCCAGCGGGGCCCATTGGGGCGGCTACACCTTC.

The genes are TRBV5-1 and TRBJ1-2; D may be TRBD1 (5 bases). Germline CDR1 SGHRS, CDR2 YFSETQ. Trimming pared 0 bases from V and 3 bases from J, leaving 12 bases between. The CDR3 is 15 amino acids. The CDR3 region has the DNA TGCGCCAGCAGCTTGGAGGGACGAAAGGACTATGGCTACACCTTC. This encodes CASSLEGRKDYGYTF.

The genes are TRBV28 and TRBJ2-4; D gene unclear. This CDR3 contains 13 residues. From germline, CDR1 is MDHEN and CDR2 SYDVKM. The V end lost 3 bases, the J end lost 5 bases, and 8 bases lay between the germline ends. In DNA form, the CDR3 reads TGTGCCAGCAGTTTGGGAAGGGAAAACATTCAGTACTTC. Translated, it gives CASSLGRENIQYF. Variable domain in full (rest from reference TRBV28 and TRBJ2-4): DVKVTQSSRYLVKRTGEKVFLECVQDMDHENMFWYRQDPGLGLRLIYFSYDVKMKEKGDIPEGYSVSREKKERFSLILESASTNQTSMYLCASSLGRENIQYFGAGTRLSVL.

The chain joins TRBV10-2 to TRBJ2-1, with TRBD1 matching over 7 bases. Trimming removed 10 bases from V and 2 bases from J; junction bases left unmatched: 14. From germline, CDR1 is WSHSY and CDR2 SAAADI. This CDR3 spans 16 amino acids. CDR3 protein: CAIFQARTGAYNEQFF. DNA of the CDR3: TGCGCCATCTTCCAGGCACGGACAGGCGCCTACAATGAGCAGTTCTTC.

The chain employs TRBV6-1 and TRBJ1-2; TRBD1 aligns across 7 bases. There are 14 residues in the CDR3. V gave up 1 base and J gave up 8 bases; unmatched junction bases: 7. The germline CDR1 and CDR2 sequences are MNHNS and SASEGT. The CDR3 is CASSEVEGASGYTF. The DNA of the CDR3 is TGTGCCAGCAGTGAAGTAGAGGGGGCAAGCGGCTACACCTTC.

As regards this clone: One end of the junction fails to match germline, which may point to a read error. This rearrangement joins TRBV7-7 to TRBJ2-5; 7 positions match TRBD1. CDR3 length: 15 residues. Germline CDR1 SSHAT, CDR2 FNYEAQ (reference sequence). CDR3 sequence: CASSLGGGLQETQYF. The CDR3, as DNA: TGTGCTAGCAGCTTAGGGGGCGGCCTCCAAGAGACCCAGTACTTC.

The rearrangement uses TRBV10-3 and TRBJ2-2; D is perhaps TRBD1 or TRBD2 (6 bases each). The CDR3 runs 15 residues. The germline V gene encodes CDR1 ENHRY and CDR2 SYGVKD. V lost 5 bases and J lost 5, with 15 bases in between. The CDR3 here is CAISTTGGLTGELFF. CDR3 DNA: TGTGCCATCAGTACGACAGGAGGGCTTACCGGGGAGCTGTTTTTT.

CDR3 sequence reads: CASSEGMGQGAPPYGYTF. CDR3 sequence (DNA): TGTGCCAGCAGTGAAGGGATGGGACAGGGGGCGCCCCCCTATGGCTACACCTTC. The chain joins TRBV6-1 to TRBJ1-2, with 12 bases identical to TRBD1. CDR3 size: 18 residues. In germline, CDR1 is MNHNS, CDR2 SASEGT. Unmatched junction bases numbered 10, after V lost 1 base and J lost 4 bases.

CDR3: CACQLNTEAFF. Here the CDR3 DNA reads TGTGCCTGCCAGCTGAACACTGAAGCTTTCTTT. The V and J genes are TRBV30 and TRBJ1-1; D remains ambiguous. CDR1 is GTSNPN and CDR2 is SVGIG in the germline V gene (reference sequence). The V end was cut by 6 bases, the J end by 0 bases, with 5 bases between. The CDR3 contains 11 residues.

V usage is TRBV19 and J usage is TRBJ2-7, with D tentatively TRBD1 or TRBD2 (5 bases each). The CDR3 totals 13 residues. The V end lost 3 bases, the J end lost 5 bases, and 11 bases lay between the germline ends. Germline V gene data show CDR1 as LNHDA and CDR2 as SQIVND (reference sequence). The CDR3 reads CASSIGTNHEQYF. The CDR3 coding sequence is TGTGCCAGTAGTATTGGGACGAACCACGAGCAGTACTTC.

This clone turned up a few times. The genes are TRBV10-1 and TRBJ2-2; 9 nucleotides align to TRBD1. The CDR3 runs 14 residues. Germline CDR1 and CDR2: WNHNN and SYGVQD (reference sequence). The V segment lost 6 bases and the J segment 4 bases; nucleotides outside the gene matches: 3. CDR3 bases: TGCGCCAGCAGACCGGGACAGGGCACCGGGGAGCTGTTTTTT. Translated, it gives CASRPGQGTGELFF.

The V call is TRBV24-1, the J call TRBJ2-1, with D tentatively TRBD1 (6 bases). Germline V gives CDR1 KGHDR, CDR2 SFDVKD. Trimming removed 3 bases at V and 8 bases at J, with 10 bases between. This CDR3 region has 13 residues. CDR3 in amino acids: CATSDRRGHEQFF. CDR3 in DNA: TGTGCCACCAGTGATCGCAGGGGCCATGAGCAGTTCTTC.

The chain is built from TRBV10-3 and TRBJ1-5, with D perhaps TRBD1 (6 bases). The germline V gene encodes CDR1 ENHRY and CDR2 SYGVKD. Trimming shortened V by 6 bases and J by 3 bases, and 12 bases separated the two germline ends. The CDR3 is 14 residues long. CDR3 amino acids: CAIREQGSNQPQHF. The CDR3 region has the DNA TGTGCCATCAGGGAACAGGGATCCAATCAGCCCCAGCATTTT.

The chain uses TRBV7-2 and TRBJ1-5; D ambiguous. This CDR3 contains 15 residues. V lost 2 bases, J lost 4 bases, and 12 bases lay in between. Germline values: CDR1 SGHTA, CDR2 FQGNSA. The CDR3 bases are TGTGCCAGCAGCTTAAGCGGCCAACTTAATCAGCCCCAGCATTTT. Its protein product is CASSLSGQLNQPQHF.

The V and J genes are TRBV28 and TRBJ2-1, with D unclear. The ends were cut back, 3 bases at V and 0 bases at J, with 6 bases in the middle. This CDR3 region has 14 residues. CDR1 is MDHEN and CDR2 is SYDVKM in the germline V gene. CDR3 DNA: TGTGCCAGCAGTTTCTTTGACTCCTACAATGAGCAGTTCTTC. Its translation: CASSFFDSYNEQFF.

The chain combines TRBV28 with TRBJ1-4; possibly TRBD1 for D (5 bases). The CDR3 spans 11 residues. Trimming shortened V by 5 bases and J by 12 bases, and 10 bases separated the two germline ends. The germline gives CDR1 MDHEN, CDR2 SYDVKM. This chain's CDR3 is CASSPLGELFF. DNA for the CDR3: TGTGCCAGCAGTCCACTGGGGGAACTGTTTTTT.

The J gene is TRBJ2-2, the V gene TRBV7-2, with D maybe TRBD2 (5 bases). The V and J ends lost 5 bases and 6 bases respectively, with 13 bases between them. Germline assignment: CDR1 SGHTA and CDR2 FQGNSA. This CDR3 is 14 amino acids long. As DNA, the CDR3 is TGTGCCAGCAGCATTATTCGGGGATCCGGGGAGCTGTTTTTT. The encoded protein is CASSIIRGSGELFF.

As concerns this clone: Other DNA sequences in this sample translate to the same CDR3. This chain uses TRBV7-2 with TRBJ2-5; unclear D gene. Germline-derived CDR1 and CDR2 are SGHTA and FQGNSA. V lost 2 bases to trimming and J lost 5 bases, with 3 bases between them. This CDR3 region has 11 residues. In nucleotides, the CDR3 is TGTGCCAGCAGCTTATCCGAGACCCAGTACTTC. Its translation: CASSLSETQYF.

This chain uses TRBV6-1 with TRBJ1-2, with no clear D. The CDR3 totals 13 residues. The germline V gene encodes CDR1 MNHNS and CDR2 SASEGT. V dropped 1 base and J dropped 8 bases, with 11 bases sitting between them. The CDR3 sequence: CASSEDGLRGYTF. CDR3 in DNA: TGTGCCAGCAGTGAAGATGGGCTACGGGGCTACACCTTC.